These 11 T cell receptor beta chains came from one sample sequenced in a study of regulatory T cells in long-lasting Graves disease. The TCR beta library used iRepertoire HTBI primers with Arm-PCR amplification of CDR3. TCRdb re-analysed the multiplex PCR reads in MiXCR, keeping a single row per CDR3 protein. The table records some 460,000 distinct CDR3 sequences, roughly 16% of them present only once. The time point denotes: newly diagnosed GD, antithyroid drugs for less than 3 months. PBMCs provided the RNA from which the TCR library was made. The data were also submitted as part of a second study, on T cells in Graves' hyperthyroidism and ophthalmopathy.

The sequencing used peripheral blood mononuclear cells (PBMCs), collected at new diagnosis, from a patient treated with antithyroid drugs. The receptor source for this set is a man aged 35 to 55 with Graves disease.

This clonotype was seen a few times. The chain couples TRBV11-2 to TRBJ2-7; 8 bases fit TRBD1. CDR3 length: 15 amino acids. With 0 bases clipped from V and 6 bases from J, the junction kept 7 bases outside the gene matches. Germline V lookup: CDR1 SGHAT, CDR2 FQNNGV. The CDR3 reads CASSLDEDRVFEQYF. In nucleotides, the CDR3 is TGTGCCAGCAGCTTAGATGAGGACAGGGTGTTCGAGCAGTACTTC.

This clonotype came up many times. The chain has TRBV12-3 or TRBV12-4 and TRBJ2-3; D may be TRBD1 or TRBD2 (6 bases each). Trimming left V 3 bases short and J 3 bases short, with 13 bases between. CDR3 length equals 15 residues. CDR3 loop: CASSLFGGNTDTQYF. CDR3 coding DNA: TGTGCCAGCAGTTTGTTCGGGGGCAATACAGATACGCAGTATTTT.

This clonotype was seen only a few times. This chain connects TRBV12-3 or TRBV12-4 to TRBJ2-1; D is unresolved. The V end was cut by 5 bases, the J end by 7 bases, with 18 bases between. The CDR3 contains 15 residues. The CDR3 sequence is CASSPLGSRINEQFF. The CDR3 DNA reads as TGTGCCAGCAGTCCCCTGGGTAGCCGGATTAATGAGCAGTTCTTC.

The chain couples TRBV3-1 to TRBJ2-1; D is unresolved. Germline CDR1 reads LGHDT; CDR2 reads YNNKEL (reference sequence). The CDR3 is made up of 11 amino acids. The V gene lost 3 bases and the J gene lost 7 bases, with 4 bases spanning the gap. In DNA, the CDR3 is TGTGCCAGCAGCCATATTAATGAGCAGTTCTTC. Amino acids: CASSHINEQFF.

This chain connects TRBV29-1 to TRBJ2-5, with 8 nucleotides matching TRBD1. Germline assignment: CDR1 SQVTM and CDR2 ANQGSEA. The V and J ends lost 2 bases and 5 bases, in that order; junction bases with no gene match: 10. This CDR3 contains 15 residues. CDR3 DNA sequence: TGCAGCGTTGAAAGCGGCAGGGGGCGCAAGGAGACCCAGTACTTC. Translated, it gives CSVESGRGRKETQYF.

There are many counts of this clonotype. The V gene is TRBV7-8, the J gene TRBJ2-7; the match to TRBD1 covers 7 bases. CDR1 is SGHVS, CDR2 FQNEAQ, per germline. The CDR3 runs 14 residues. The V and J ends lost 4 bases and 6 bases, in that order; junction bases with no gene match: 9. The CDR3 loop reads CASSSTTGRAEQYF. The CDR3 DNA sequence: TGTGCCAGCAGCTCAACGACAGGGCGGGCCGAGCAGTACTTC. Combining the CDR3 with reference TRBV7-8 and TRBJ2-7 gives the whole variable domain GAGVSQSPRYKVAKRGQDVALRCDPISGHVSLFWYQQALGQGPEFLTYFQNEAQLDKSGLPSDRFFAERPEGSVSTLKIQRTQQEDSAVYLCASSSTTGRAEQYFGPGTRLTVT.

In this sample, this clonotype turned up many times. The rearrangement links TRBV30 to TRBJ2-3; TRBD2 agrees at 7 bases. V was clipped by 2 bases and J by 2 bases; unmatched bases: 7. This CDR3 has 15 residues. Germline lookup yields CDR1 GTSNPN and CDR2 SVGIG (reference sequence). The CDR3 loop reads CAWSRASGFTDTQYF. As DNA, the CDR3 is TGTGCCTGGAGTCGGGCTAGCGGATTCACAGATACGCAGTATTTT.

This clonotype was seen a few times. The J gene is TRBJ2-1, the V gene TRBV5-4, with D unresolved. CDR3 size: 16 residues. Deletions cut 0 bases from V and 0 bases from J, with 10 bases between. The germline V gene has CDR1 SGHNT and CDR2 YYREEE (reference sequence). In DNA, the CDR3 is TGTGCCAGCAGCTTGGGGCACAAGAGCTCCTACAATGAGCAGTTCTTC. It is translated as CASSLGHKSSYNEQFF.

Many counts were recorded for this clonotype. The V gene is TRBV20-1, the J gene TRBJ1-1; no definite D call. The V gene lost 3 bases and the J gene lost 5 bases, with 16 bases spanning the gap. Germline values: CDR1 DFQATT, CDR2 SNEGSKA (reference sequence). This CDR3 region has 14 residues. The CDR3 loop reads CSARHPSRRTEAFF. CDR3 sequence (DNA): TGCAGTGCTAGGCACCCCTCCAGGCGGACTGAAGCTTTCTTT.

This clonotype has a count of ten or more. The chain links TRBV11-3 to TRBJ2-3; D unclear. CDR3 length equals 13 residues. Germline-derived CDR1 and CDR2 are SGHNT and YENEEA. V lost 2 bases to trimming and J lost 6 bases, with 9 bases between them. CDR3 sequence reads: CASSLSSRDTQYF. For the CDR3, the DNA is TGTGCCAGCAGCTTATCCAGCCGGGATACGCAGTATTTT.

About this clonotype: It may be a read error: a sequence one base away is much more abundant. V and J are TRBV20-1 and TRBJ2-4; 9 bases fit TRBD2. TRBJ2-7 explains the end of the DNA better; the J call may be wrong. From germline, CDR1 is DFQATT and CDR2 SNEGSKA (reference sequence). The CDR3 is 13 residues long. This CDR3 is CSVPREGLYEQYF. Here the CDR3 DNA reads TGCAGTGTCCCGCGGGAGGGCCTCTACGAGCAGTACTTC.